Listed below are T cell receptor beta chains from one sample, sequenced in a study of cytomegalovirus exposure and HLA in healthy donors. Using immunoSEQ multiplex PCR, the repertoire was profiled, and TCRdb retains in-frame clones only, with some absent. Here the sample spans about 170,000 clones, about 88% being singletons. The sample consisted of PBMCs. The source of these receptors is a man aged 25 to 40 in good health and CMV-seropositive. Both conserved end residues are part of each CDR3. The D gene is left open where the match is weak. Where a row states a size, it is once, few, many or the class of an expanded clone; other rows omit it.

v_call,d_call,clone_size,j_call,cdr3_aa,cdr3_nt
TRBV7-3,TRBD2,NA,TRBJ2-1,CASSLGGRTTEQFF,TGTGCCAGCAGCTTAGGCGGGAGGACCACGGAGCAGTTCTTC
TRBV2,TRBD1,NA,TRBJ1-6,CASCWDRLNSPLHF,TGTGCCAGCTGCTGGGACAGGCTTAATTCACCCCTCCACTTT
TRBV5-4,TRBD2,NA,TRBJ2-5,CASSFRLAGGETQYF,TGTGCCAGCAGCTTCCGTTTAGCGGGAGGCGAGACCCAGTACTTC
TRBV5-1,NA,NA,TRBJ2-7,CASSAGARPFEQYF,TGCGCCAGCAGCGCGGGGGCGCGTCCCTTCGAGCAGTACTTC
TRBV7-8,NA,NA,TRBJ1-2,CASSLAGQTLYGYTF,TGTGCCAGCAGCTTAGCGGGACAAACCTTATATGGCTACACCTTC
TRBV9,TRBD2,NA,TRBJ2-1,CASSGGGDSSFQFF,TGTGCCAGCAGCGGCGGGGGGGACTCCTCCTTTCAGTTCTTC
TRBV7-9,NA,NA,TRBJ1-5,CASSSDSRTNQPQHF,TGTGCCAGCAGCTCTGACAGCCGCACCAATCAGCCCCAGCATTTT
TRBV18,NA,NA,TRBJ1-1,CASSPLSSSGTGGTEAFF,TGTGCCAGCTCACCGCTCTCCTCTTCCGGGACGGGGGGCACTGAAGCTTTCTTT
TRBV9,NA,NA,TRBJ2-7,CASNNSRVSSYEQYF,TGTGCCAGCAACAACTCCAGGGTATCGTCCTACGAGCAGTACTTC
TRBV30,TRBD2,once,TRBJ2-3,CAWSTSGRNTQYF,TGTGCCTGGAGTACTAGCGGGAGAAATACGCAGTATTTT
TRBV10-2,NA,once,TRBJ2-7,CASRTTSSSHEQYF,TGCGCCAGCAGGACGACATCGTCCTCCCACGAGCAGTACTTC
TRBV29-1,NA,NA,TRBJ1-6,CVVAQDFNSPLHF,TGCGTGGTAGCTCAAGATTTCAATTCACCCCTCCACTTT
TRBV13,TRBD1,NA,TRBJ2-1,CASSSRGNEQFF,TGTGCCAGCAGCTCCAGGGGGAATGAGCAGTTCTTC
TRBV7-8,NA,NA,TRBJ2-5,CASSHGGEETQYF,TGTGCCAGCAGCCACGGAGGGGAAGAGACCCAGTACTTC
TRBV7-2,NA,NA,TRBJ2-5,CASSLVPTGPYQETQYF,TGTGCCAGCAGCTTAGTTCCCACAGGGCCGTACCAAGAGACCCAGTACTTC
TRBV5-4,TRBD1,NA,TRBJ2-1,CASSSGGSYNEQFF,TGTGCCAGCAGCTCAGGGGGCTCCTACAATGAGCAGTTCTTC
TRBV2,NA,NA,TRBJ1-2,CASSDSIAPFF,TGTGCCAGCAGTGATAGTATAGCTCCTTTCTTC
TRBV16,NA,NA,TRBJ1-1,CASSQQDTEAFF,TGTGCCAGCAGCCAACAGGACACTGAAGCTTTCTTT
TRBV23-1,NA,NA,TRBJ1-5,CASSQFGEGEYSNQPQHF,TGCGCCAGCAGTCAATTCGGGGAGGGAGAATATAGCAATCAGCCCCAGCATTTT
TRBV5-1,NA,NA,TRBJ1-1,CASSLAGGSMNTEAFF,TGCGCCAGCAGCTTGGCAGGAGGATCCATGAACACTGAAGCTTTCTTT
TRBV13,TRBD2,NA,TRBJ2-1,CASSLTGGPNEQFF,TGTGCCAGCAGCTTGACGGGAGGTCCCAATGAGCAGTTCTTC
TRBV6-4,TRBD2,NA,TRBJ2-1,CASSDRNLAGEGEQFF,TGTGCCAGCAGTGACCGTAACCTAGCGGGAGAGGGTGAGCAGTTCTTC
TRBV5-1,TRBD2,few,TRBJ2-3,CASSLGLAGGVTDTQYF,TGCGCCAGCAGTCTGGGACTAGCGGGAGGAGTGACAGATACGCAGTATTTT
TRBV5-6,NA,NA,TRBJ2-3,CASRPLARGADTQYF,TGTGCCAGCCGGCCCCTGGCTCGGGGTGCAGATACGCAGTATTTT
TRBV9,NA,NA,TRBJ2-2,CASSVAVLTGELFF,TGTGCCAGCAGCGTAGCGGTTCTAACCGGGGAGCTGTTTTTT
TRBV10-3,NA,NA,TRBJ2-4,CAISGGNIQYF,TGTGCCATCAGTGGGGGCAACATTCAGTACTTC
TRBV9,TRBD1,NA,TRBJ2-5,CASSLGTGGEETQYF,TGTGCCAGCAGCCTGGGGACAGGGGGCGAAGAGACCCAGTACTTC
TRBV19,TRBD1,once,TRBJ2-4,CACRGTGRVTKNIQYF,TGTGCGTGTCGGGGGACAGGGCGTGTAACCAAAAACATTCAGTACTTC
TRBV7-6,NA,NA,TRBJ2-3,CASSPAGEPGEDTQYF,TGTGCCAGCAGCCCCGCCGGTGAGCCAGGTGAAGATACGCAGTATTTT
TRBV18,TRBD2,NA,TRBJ2-2,CASSPPNLLAGDTGELFF,TGTGCCAGCTCACCACCTAATCTGCTAGCGGGGGACACCGGGGAGCTGTTTTTT
TRBV7-8,TRBD2,NA,TRBJ2-3,CASSSLAGVILTDTQYF,TGTGCCAGCAGCTCCCTCGCGGGAGTGATTTTGACAGATACGCAGTATTTT
TRBV4-3,NA,NA,TRBJ1-1,CASSQDWGLMNTEAFF,TGCGCCAGCAGCCAAGATTGGGGACTGATGAACACTGAAGCTTTCTTT
TRBV14,NA,NA,TRBJ2-3,CASSPLQGRPTDTQYF,TGTGCCAGCAGCCCGCTACAGGGACGCCCCACAGATACGCAGTATTTT
TRBV11-2,TRBD1,NA,TRBJ2-1,CASSPIGDHRGEQFF,TGTGCCAGCAGCCCCATCGGGGACCACAGGGGTGAGCAGTTCTTC
TRBV5-1,TRBD2,once,TRBJ2-3,CASSLVGTRGDTDTQYF,TGCGCCAGCAGCTTGGTCGGGACTAGAGGAGACACAGATACGCAGTATTTT
TRBV10-3,NA,NA,TRBJ1-5,CAISESGGEPQHF,TGTGCCATCAGTGAGTCAGGGGGGGAGCCCCAGCATTTT
TRBV10-1,NA,NA,TRBJ2-3,CAPLTDTQYF,TGCGCCCCTCTCACAGATACGCAGTATTTT
TRBV2,TRBD1,NA,TRBJ1-1,CASSEYGLGTGNTEAFF,TGTGCCAGCAGTGAATACGGGCTCGGGACAGGGAACACTGAAGCTTTCTTT
TRBV7-3,TRBD2,once,TRBJ2-1,CASSPRLAGVYEQFF,TGTGCCAGCAGCCCACGACTAGCGGGAGTATATGAGCAGTTCTTC
TRBV7-2,TRBD1,NA,TRBJ1-6,CASWDRGGSPLHF,TGTGCCAGCTGGGACAGGGGTGGTTCACCCCTCCACTTT
TRBV4-3,NA,NA,TRBJ2-1,CASSQDPPDSWGYNEQFF,TGCGCCAGCAGCCAAGATCCCCCGGACAGTTGGGGGTACAATGAGCAGTTCTTC